One and the same sample provided the 27 T cell receptor beta chains below, sequenced in a study of cytomegalovirus exposure and HLA in healthy donors. Sequencing was performed with immunoSEQ multiplex PCR; in TCRdb, only in-frame clones are kept and a portion is missing. The table has 150,000 to 200,000 clones, 85% seen once; the top ten hold roughly 15%. Material: PBMCs. The receptors originated from a man aged 18 to 35 in good health and CMV-seropositive.

The chain couples TRBV11-2 to TRBJ1-1; 12 bases agree with TRBD1. Germline CDR1 SGHAT, CDR2 FQNNGV. The V and J ends lost 3 bases and 7 bases, in that order; junction bases with no gene match: 6. The CDR3 length is 15 residues. CDR3 DNA: TGTGCCAGCAGCTTCCTGGGACAGGGGGCAATTGAAGCTTTCTTT. Its protein is CASSFLGQGAIEAFF.

The genes are TRBV15 and TRBJ2-3; TRBD2 matches 9 bases. Germline V gives CDR1 LNHNV, CDR2 YYDKDF (reference sequence). The CDR3 loop spans 17 amino acids. V gave up 4 bases and J gave up 2 bases; unmatched junction bases: 10. The CDR3 nucleotides read TGTGCCACCAGCATGACCCGCGGGGGGGGGCCCACAGATACGCAGTATTTT. This encodes CATSMTRGGGPTDTQYF.

The V and J genes are TRBV15 and TRBJ2-1; 9 positions agree with TRBD2. The junction had 4 bases not matched to a gene; V was cut back by 3 bases and J by 4 bases. Germline-derived CDR1 and CDR2 are LNHNV and YYDKDF (reference sequence). The CDR3 is 15 amino acids. Here the CDR3 reads CATSSETSGYNEQFF. CDR3 bases: TGTGCCACCAGCAGTGAGACTAGCGGATACAATGAGCAGTTCTTC.

This clone was seen a single time. This chain's CDR3 is CASSPGGAGGEQYF. The CDR3 nucleotides are TGCGCCAGCAGCCCGGGGGGGGCAGGGGGCGAGCAGTACTTC. The V call is TRBV5-1, the J call TRBJ2-7, with D maybe TRBD2 (8 bases). Germline V lookup: CDR1 SGHRS, CDR2 YFSETQ. Between the trimmed V and J ends, which lost 4 bases and 6 bases, there was a span of 17 bases. This CDR3 comprises 14 residues.

The V and J genes are TRBV28 and TRBJ2-2; TRBD1 matches 11 bases. In germline, CDR1 is MDHEN, CDR2 SYDVKM. The CDR3 has 15 residues. V lost 3 bases to trimming and J lost 5 bases; unmatched junction nucleotides: 2. CDR3 protein: CASSFGQGATGELFF. CDR3 bases: TGTGCCAGCAGTTTCGGACAGGGGGCGACCGGGGAGCTGTTTTTT.

The CDR3 nucleotides are TGTGCCAGCAGTCGGACAGGGGTGGGGAACACTGAAGCTTTCTTT. Translated, it gives CASSRTGVGNTEAFF. This rearrangement joins TRBV28 to TRBJ1-1, with 9 bases lining up with TRBD1. The CDR3 runs to 15 residues. Unmatched junction bases numbered 5, after V lost 5 bases and J lost 1 base. Germline CDR1 MDHEN, CDR2 SYDVKM.

The V gene is TRBV29-1, the J gene TRBJ2-1, with a tentative D call TRBD2 (5 bases). The CDR3 extends over 16 amino acids. Deletions cut 0 bases from V and 1 base from J, with 13 bases between. The germline gives CDR1 SQVTM, CDR2 ANQGSEA. For the CDR3, the DNA is TGCAGCGTTGAAGATGAGGCTAGCCAGTCCTACAATGAGCAGTTCTTC. Translating gives CSVEDEASQSYNEQFF.

DNA for the CDR3: TGTGCTAGTGGGGGGCGGGAGAATTCCAATGAGCAGTTCTTC. Protein sequence: CASGGRENSNEQFF. The rearrangement joins TRBV12-5 to TRBJ2-1, with 7 bases aligning to TRBD2. V trimming: 6 bases; J trimming: 6 bases; junction bases outside the gene matches: 8. Per germline, CDR1 LGHNT and CDR2 FRNRAP. The CDR3 extends over 14 amino acids.

This clone has just one count. The rearrangement joins TRBV13 to TRBJ2-1; 10 bases agree with TRBD2. V was clipped by 5 bases and J by 5 bases; unmatched bases: 9. The CDR3 consists of 16 residues. Per germline, CDR1 PRHDT and CDR2 FYEKMQ (reference sequence). The CDR3 sequence: CASSLRSGRAHNEQFF. The CDR3 DNA reads TGTGCCAGCAGCCTCCGGAGCGGGAGGGCCCACAATGAGCAGTTCTTC.

The rearrangement joins TRBV5-1 to TRBJ2-1; TRBD2 agrees at 7 bases. The CDR3 is made up of 11 amino acids. V was clipped by 6 bases and J by 7 bases; unmatched bases: 1. Looked up from germline, CDR1 is SGHRS and CDR2 is YFSETQ. Here the CDR3 DNA reads TGCGCCAGCACCGGGAGGAATGAGCAGTTCTTC. It is translated as CASTGRNEQFF.

V gene TRBV6-1 combines with J gene TRBJ2-7; no clear D. The CDR3 is made up of 13 amino acids. Trimming pared 5 bases from V and 1 base from J, leaving 9 bases between. Germline loops: CDR1 MNHNS, CDR2 SASEGT. CDR3 in amino acids: CASSSTHSYEQYF. The CDR3 nucleotides read TGTGCCAGCAGTTCGACACATTCCTACGAGCAGTACTTC.

V is TRBV9 and J is TRBJ2-3, with D unclear. V shed 0 bases and J shed 3 bases, with 8 bases lying between them. Germline V lookup: CDR1 SGDLS, CDR2 YYNGEE. The length of the CDR3 is 14 residues. CDR3 nucleotides: TGTGCCAGCAGCGTAGAAGCTAGAACAGATACGCAGTATTTT. It encodes CASSVEARTDTQYF.

J is TRBJ2-7 and V is TRBV19; tentatively, D is TRBD2 (6 bases). Germline CDR1 reads LNHDA; CDR2 reads SQIVND (reference sequence). This CDR3 is built from 16 residues. V dropped 4 bases and J dropped 3 bases, with 19 bases sitting between them. The CDR3 bases are TGTGCCAGTAGTACCGCCTCCAGCGGGCGTATCTACGAGCAGTACTTC. Translating gives CASSTASSGRIYEQYF.

The chain joins TRBV7-9 to TRBJ2-1; D perhaps matches TRBD2 (6 bases). V dropped 5 bases and J dropped 2 bases, with 16 bases sitting between them. The CDR3 covers 16 residues. Germline CDR1 SEHNR, CDR2 FQNEAQ (reference sequence). CDR3 DNA sequence: TGTGCCAGCAGCCCACGCGGGACTCCGGCCTACAATGAGCAGTTCTTC. This gives the protein CASSPRGTPAYNEQFF.

The chain is built from TRBV2 and TRBJ1-5; no definite D call. Germline CDR1 reads SNHLY; CDR2 reads FYNNEI. V shed 8 bases and J shed 2 bases, with 10 bases lying between them. This CDR3 region has 13 residues. The chain's CDR3 is CASSHEGNQPQHF. In DNA form, the CDR3 reads TGTGCCAGCTCCCACGAGGGCAATCAGCCCCAGCATTTT.

Only a few counts were recorded for this clone. The chain uses TRBV11-2 and TRBJ1-1, with D possibly TRBD1 on 5 matching bases. Per the germline V gene, CDR1 is SGHAT and CDR2 is FQNNGV. This CDR3 contains 15 residues. V was shortened by 4 bases and J by 1 base, with 13 bases between the two germline ends. CDR3 DNA sequence: TGTGCCAGCAGCTCATCCCTCGGACAGAACACTGAAGCTTTCTTT. Amino acid sequence: CASSSSLGQNTEAFF.

This chain joins TRBV7-9 and TRBJ1-1; 7 bases are a match to TRBD1. The CDR3 runs to 14 residues. From germline, CDR1 is SEHNR and CDR2 FQNEAQ (reference sequence). J was trimmed by 6 bases and V by 4 bases; bases with no gene match: 8. CDR3: CASSSYRGLPEAFF. CDR3 nucleotide sequence: TGTGCCAGCAGCTCATACAGGGGATTGCCTGAAGCTTTCTTT.

The chain has TRBV5-1 and TRBJ2-7, with 11 positions matching TRBD1. The CDR3 contains 15 residues. Germline assignment: CDR1 SGHRS and CDR2 YFSETQ. Losses at the gene ends were 0 bases for V and 4 bases for J; bases not matched to a gene: 3. Written as DNA, the CDR3 is TGCGCCAGCAGCTTGGGGACAGGGGGCACGTACGAGCAGTACTTC. Translated, it gives CASSLGTGGTYEQYF.

In the case of this clone: Relative to the germline gene, one junction end is altered; a read error may explain this. The rearrangement uses TRBV6-1 and TRBJ1-2; D unclear. The CDR3 contains 11 residues. Germline CDR1 MNHNS, CDR2 SASEGT. Here the CDR3 reads CVSSGTLGYTF. DNA of the CDR3: TGTGTCAGCAGTGGAACTCTAGGCTACACCTTC.

The J gene is TRBJ2-5, the V gene TRBV11-2; TRBD1 agrees at 8 bases. With 4 bases clipped from V and 5 bases from J, the junction kept 12 bases outside the gene matches. CDR1 and CDR2 (germline): SGHAT, FQNNGV. The CDR3 is 16 residues long. The CDR3 DNA reads as TGTGCCAGCAGCTCCGGACAGGGAGGTAGTGGGGAGACCCAGTACTTC. Its protein is CASSSGQGGSGETQYF.

This clone was counted a few times. The gene calls are TRBV2 and TRBJ1-6; a possible D gene is TRBD1 (5 bases). CDR1 and CDR2 from the germline V gene are SNHLY and FYNNEI. This CDR3 region has 12 residues. The germline V and J ends were trimmed by 2 bases and 9 bases, with 5 bases remaining between them. In DNA form, the CDR3 reads TGTGCCAGCAGTGAAACAGGTTCACCCCTCCACTTT. It encodes CASSETGSPLHF.

This clone was seen only a few times. The chain recombines TRBV10-1 with TRBJ2-3, with 13 positions matching TRBD2. Per germline, CDR1 WNHNN and CDR2 SYGVQD (reference sequence). J was trimmed by 6 bases and V by 6 bases; bases with no gene match: 6. The CDR3 covers 15 residues. The CDR3 loop reads CASSPGLAGVDTQYF. The CDR3 DNA sequence: TGCGCCAGCAGCCCAGGACTAGCGGGGGTCGATACGCAGTATTTT.

V usage is TRBV7-2 and J usage is TRBJ2-2; the D is unclear. Per the germline V gene, CDR1 is SGHTA and CDR2 is FQGNSA. Trimming took off 2 bases at V and 3 bases at J, with 4 bases between the two ends. The length of the CDR3 is 13 residues. CDR3 nucleotide sequence: TGTGCCAGCAGCTTATCGGACACCGGGGAGCTGTTTTTT. Protein sequence: CASSLSDTGELFF.

The V gene is TRBV5-4, the J gene TRBJ1-2, with D perhaps TRBD1 (6 bases). Germline loops: CDR1 SGHNT, CDR2 YYREEE (reference sequence). The ends were cut back, 2 bases at V and 4 bases at J, with 15 bases in the middle. This CDR3 region has 15 residues. The CDR3 loop is CASSFGTSHIYGYTF. The CDR3 region has the DNA TGTGCCAGCAGCTTCGGGACATCGCACATCTATGGCTACACCTTC.

V is TRBV4-1 and J is TRBJ2-1; 9 bases are a match to TRBD1. This CDR3 is 15 amino acids long. The V and J ends lost 5 bases and 4 bases, in that order; junction bases with no gene match: 6. The V gene's germline CDR1 is MGHRA and CDR2 YSYEKL. Written as DNA, the CDR3 is TGCGCCAGCAGCGAAGGACAGGGGAGGTACAATGAGCAGTTCTTC. Translation gives CASSEGQGRYNEQFF.

V and J are TRBV5-1 and TRBJ2-5; TRBD1 agrees at 9 bases. The CDR3 contains 14 residues. From germline, CDR1 is SGHRS and CDR2 YFSETQ. V lost 2 bases and J lost 5; bases outside the gene matches: 4. CDR3 protein: CASSLQGALETQYF. In DNA form, the CDR3 reads TGCGCCAGCAGCTTACAGGGGGCGTTGGAGACCCAGTACTTC.

The chain joins TRBV9 to TRBJ2-3; TRBD2 agrees at 7 bases. The CDR3 spans 13 residues. J lost 8 bases, V lost 7 bases, and 10 bases had no gene match. Germline CDR1 and CDR2: SGDLS and YYNGEE. CDR3 sequence (DNA): TGTGCCAGCGGGGAGGGTACCACCCTTACGCAGTATTTT. The encoded protein is CASGEGTTLTQYF. The variable domain in full, completed from reference TRBV9 and TRBJ2-3, reads DSGVTQTPKHLITATGQRVTLRCSPRSGDLSVYWYQQSLDQGLQFLIQYYNGEERAKGNILERFSAQQFPDLHSELNLSSLELGDSALYFCASGEGTTLTQYFGPGTRLTVL.